The entry below describes one T cell receptor beta chain. What antigen it recognizes has not been identified. Per-base qualities were not stored, and no clone one base away is much larger. Via the germline V gene (reference sequence), CDR1 is GTSNPN and CDR2 SVGIG. From the cysteine through the phenylalanine, the CDR3 covers 13 amino acids. Here the CDR3 DNA is all that survives: 39 bases in frame from base 1. Trimming takes 2 bases off V and 2 bases off J; junction bases not matched to a gene: 3. These data are taken from a study of T cells in localized non-small cell lung cancer (TCRdb year 2020). In the study overall: T cell repertoires of approximately 250 early-stage NSCLC patients were analyzed, with tumors being compared against uninvolved tumor-adjacent lungs. Of the NSCLC patients, approximately 130 were male and around 99 were female, and the mean age was approximately 66 years. All 240 or so NSCLC patients in the cohort were treatment-naive and had localized lung tumors that were resected.

Points the paper makes about the study in general: Uninvolved tumor-adjacent lung showed the highest T cell clonality, higher than tumor, which suggests more focused antigenic responses in the adjacent lung. Because the study design was exploratory, TCR variables were selected using unadjusted p-values without false-discovery rate correction. Higher T cell density in blood was associated with longer overall survival, whereas higher clonality in adjacent lung was associated with shorter survival. Because multi-region sequencing of the tumors was not done, intratumor heterogeneity could not be ruled out. A median of about 50 of the top 100 tumor clones turned up in the paired uninvolved adjacent lung, and roughly 28 of those clones also ranked among the top 100 of that same adjacent lung.

TCR beta CDR3 regions were sequenced from DNA using the immunoSEQ Assay. For the original study's pipeline: T cell density was computed as TCR beta template counts normalized to usable DNA estimated by amplifying housekeeping genes. The preseqR package was used to estimate richness by extrapolating to 400,000 templates for PBMC samples and to 120,000 templates for tissue samples. Clonality was calculated as one minus Pielou's evenness. Tissue-enriched TCRs were identified through differential abundance testing performed on productive amino-acid clonotypes, with a minimum total count of 5 and an alpha of 0.1. The Jaccard Index and the Morisita Overlap Index were used to quantify repertoire overlap between compartments. GLIPH grouped TCR beta CDR3s together with public tetramer-defined viral CDR3s, and a viral motif had to include at least three viral sequences and also show V-gene enrichment. The clones in this table, taken by TCRdb from immuneACCESS, are in-frame only. Not every clone is retained; where verified, under half of the shortfall comes from an unresolved V gene, and the cause of the rest is unknown. Clone size and the V and J calls come from that table; the DNA yielded D and trimming. This sample gives approximately 25,000 clones in total; about 90% of them show up just once. Of the sample, approximately 1% falls within the top ten clones.

At diagnosis, tumor, uninvolved tumor-adjacent lung and peripheral blood were collected and then preserved as a mix of FFPE and fresh-frozen material. For TCR repertoire profiling, blood samples were analyzed as peripheral blood mononuclear cells. Sequenced material: peripheral blood, taken before any cancer treatment. The receptor's source is a woman aged 40 to 75 with stage I lung adenocarcinoma. The chain is assembled from TRBV30 and TRBJ2-7, and 7 bases in between align with TRBD1. The nucleotide sequence is given as TGTGCCTGGAGTACAGGGGTCACCTACGAGCAGTACTTC. It is translated as CAWSTGVTYEQYF.